This T cell receptor (beta chain) was identified in a study of T cells after yellow fever vaccination. Universal primer sites and UMIs were introduced during 5'RACE template-switching synthesis of TCR cDNA. TCRdb itself ran the 5' RACE reads through MiXCR, one entry per CDR3 protein. The repertoire holds around 200,000 distinct CDR3 sequences, with around 10% as singletons. J gave up 7 bases and V 5 bases, and 9 bases lay outside the gene matches. CDR1 is MNHEY and CDR2 is SVGAGI in the germline V gene. This CDR3 has 14 amino acids. The V and J genes are TRBV6-5 and TRBJ1-1, with 8 bases fitting TRBD1. This TCR derives from a man aged 18 to 29 who received the YFV17D yellow fever vaccine. The sample in question was CD8+ T cells sorted from PBMCs, obtained 15 days after the yellow fever booster vaccination. The CDR3 region is CASSRTTGVVEAFF. The CDR3 nucleotides are TGTGCCAGCAGTCGAACGACAGGGGTTGTTGAAGCTTTCTTT.